This record looks at one T cell receptor (beta chain) sequence and its context. The sample belongs to a study of shared clonotypes between healthy human individuals. In the source study's methods: Without quality scores, immunoSEQ junctional reads could not be filtered like full-length reads. The protocol was immunoSEQ multiplex PCR, while the TCRdb copy is restricted to in-frame clones and leaves out a portion. V and J calls and clone size are copied from that table; D and trimming were computed from the DNA. The sample holds about 2 million clones, 85% to 95% seen once. Unmatched junction bases numbered 8, after V lost 4 bases and J lost 2 bases. CDR1 and CDR2 from the germline V gene are LGHNA and YSLEER. CDR3 size: 15 residues.

The chain employs TRBV4-3 and TRBJ2-7; 7 bases fit TRBD2. The sample taken for sequencing was naive CD4+ T cells sorted from blood. Subset described: CD45RA+ positively selected. This sequence originates from a man aged 18 to 35 in good health. In DNA form, the CDR3 reads TGCGCCAGCAGCCCCTCCGCGGGAGCCACCTACGAGCAGTACTTC. Its protein is CASSPSAGATYEQYF.